One sample yielded the 25 T cell receptor delta chains listed below, sequenced in a study of gamma-delta T cells after stem cell transplantation. TCRdb re-called the RT-PCR reads via CATT. The profile shows 2,500 to 3,000 delta-chain clones, roughly 2.5% of them singletons. Sequencing was carried out using gamma-delta T cells. The receptors here all came from a human donor. It is not recorded whose cells these are; they may come from a transplant donor.

Regarding this clone: The translation of this DNA and the TCRdb protein of a much larger clone differ at residue 5, probably owing to a read error; the protein shown here is translated from the DNA. This chain uses TRDV2 with TRDJ1; D is perhaps TRDD2 or TRDD3 (6 bases each). Trimming took off 2 bases at V and 0 bases at J, with 18 bases between the two ends. The CDR3 has 17 amino acids. Germline CDR1 is GEAIGNYY and CDR2 is EKD. CDR3 DNA sequence: TGTGCCTGTGACATCGTGGGGATCCTACCTAACACCGATAAACTCATCTTT. Residues: CACDIVGILPNTDKLIF.

V gene TRDV2 combines with J gene TRDJ1; 13 nucleotides agree with TRDD3. There are 17 residues in the CDR3. Germline lookup yields CDR1 GEAIGNYY and CDR2 EKD. Unmatched junction bases numbered 9, after V lost 2 bases and J lost 4 bases. The CDR3 loop is CACDILLGDTVVDKLIF. The CDR3, as DNA: TGTGCCTGTGACATTTTACTGGGGGATACGGTTGTCGATAAACTCATCTTT.

Note on this clone: The protein TCRdb lists belongs to a much larger clone and differs from this DNA's translation at residue 8, which points to a read error; the protein shown is made from the DNA. The CDR3 here is CACDSTGEYSWDTRQMFF. The CDR3, as DNA: TGTGCCTGTGACAGTACTGGGGAATACTCCTGGGACACCCGACAGATGTTTTTC. The V and J genes are TRDV2 and TRDJ3; TRDD3 aligns across 7 bases. V gave up 2 bases and J gave up 0 bases; unmatched junction bases: 6. The CDR3 has 18 amino acids. CDR1 and CDR2 (germline): GEAIGNYY, EKD.

This clone was counted between two and nine times. A read error likely explains why the TCRdb protein, taken from a much larger clone, differs from this DNA's translation at residue 16; the protein shown is translated from the DNA. The V gene is TRDV2, the J gene TRDJ1; 7 nucleotides align to TRDD3. Per germline, CDR1 GEAIGNYY and CDR2 EKD. This CDR3 spans 23 amino acids. V gave up 3 bases and J gave up 0 bases; unmatched junction bases: 30. The CDR3 DNA sequence: TGTGCCTGTGACCCGATTCCAACTACAAACTGGGGATCGGGGCGAGCGTACACCGATAAACTCATCTTT. It codes for CACDPIPTTNWGSGRAYTDKLIF.

This clone has only a few counts. The chain couples TRDV1 to TRDJ1, with a weak D call TRDD2 (5 bases). This CDR3 is built from 18 residues. Trimming took off 4 bases at V and 8 bases at J, with 29 bases between the two ends. The V gene's germline CDR1 is TSWWSYY and CDR2 QGS. Here the CDR3 reads CALGGPILIPYGELKLIF. The CDR3 DNA reads as TGTGCTCTTGGGGGCCCGATCCTAATCCCTTACGGAGAGTTAAAACTCATCTTT.

A remark on this clone: A far larger clone is just one base off, so this is likely a read error. Distinct nucleotide sequences in the sample also encode this CDR3. The chain combines TRDV2 with TRDJ3; 11 bases map to TRDD3. Germline lookup yields CDR1 GEAIGNYY and CDR2 EKD. The CDR3 extends over 18 amino acids. The CDR3 protein is CACDSTGGYSWDTRQMFF. As DNA, the CDR3 is TGCGCCTGTGACAGTACTGGGGGATACTCCTGGGACACCCGACAGATGTTTTTC.

Comment on this clone: TCRdb's protein, taken from a much larger clone, differs from this DNA's translation at residue 5, likely owing to a read error; the protein displayed comes from the DNA. The J gene is TRDJ1, the V gene TRDV2, with D perhaps given as TRDD2 or TRDD3 (5 bases each). Trimming took off 3 bases at V and 0 bases at J, with 34 bases between the two ends. The V gene's germline CDR1 is GEAIGNYY and CDR2 EKD. CDR3 size: 22 residues. CDR3 in amino acids: CACDLLPNLLGRTLGNTDKLIF. The DNA for the CDR3 is TGTGCCTGTGACCTGCTTCCAAATCTGCTGGGTCGAACCCTTGGGAACACCGATAAACTCATCTTT.

As concerns this clone: A far more abundant clone sits one base away, making this likely a read error. The chain combines TRDV2 with TRDJ1; 13 nucleotides align to TRDD3. Germline-derived CDR1 and CDR2 are GEAIGNYY and EKD. CDR3 length: 24 residues. CDR3 residues: CACDTLRGTGGYAGGGRYTVKLIF. Written as DNA, the CDR3 is TGTGCCTGTGACACGCTACGCGGAACTGGGGGATACGCTGGCGGGGGACGCTACACCGTTAAACTCATCTTT.

In the case of this clone: A read error likely explains why the TCRdb protein, taken from a much larger clone, differs from this DNA's translation at residue 5; the protein shown is translated from the DNA. The rearrangement uses TRDV2 and TRDJ1, with a possible D match to TRDD3 (6 bases). Trimming removed 3 bases from V and 4 bases from J, with 17 bases in between. Per the germline V gene, CDR1 is GEAIGNYY and CDR2 is EKD. The CDR3 runs 15 residues. The CDR3: CACDALSGGRDKLIF. The CDR3 DNA follows: TGTGCCTGTGACGCCCTTAGTGGGGGGCGCGATAAACTCATCTTT.

The V call is TRDV2, the J call TRDJ1, with 7 nucleotides matching TRDD3. This CDR3 region has 20 residues. The V segment lost 1 base and the J segment 0 bases; nucleotides outside the gene matches: 19. Germline V CDR1 and CDR2: GEAIGNYY, EKD. Written as DNA, the CDR3 is TGTGCCTGTGACACTCTCGTTGGGGGACCCTGGGGCATATACACCGATAAACTCATCTTT. Its protein is CACDTLVGGPWGIYTDKLIF.

This clone was seen more than once but under ten times. Just one base apart from a much larger clone, this may be a read error. This sample also contains other DNA sequences that code for the same CDR3. The rearrangement joins TRDV2 to TRDJ1; D remains unclear. Germline V lookup: CDR1 GEAIGNYY, CDR2 EKD. The CDR3 extends over 18 amino acids. CDR3 in DNA: TGCGCCTGTGACACACTAAACATCGGGGCTATAAACACCGATAAACTCATCTTT. Translating it yields CACDTLNIGAINTDKLIF.

The sample holds a few counts of this clone. TCRdb records a much larger clone's protein for this DNA, with a difference at residue 16 that likely arises from a read error; the protein given is the translation of the DNA. The V call is TRDV2, the J call TRDJ1; 13 bases match TRDD3. The germline CDR1 and CDR2 sequences are GEAIGNYY and EKD. This CDR3 comprises 18 residues. The CDR3 region has the DNA TGTGCCTGTGACACGCTGACTGGGGGATACGAGAACACCGATAAACCCATCTTT. Its protein product is CACDTLTGGYENTDKPIF.

In its sample, this clone was seen a few times. TCRdb's protein for this DNA is that of a much larger clone and differs from the translation at residue 8, likely a read error; the protein shown is the DNA translation. The rearrangement links TRDV2 to TRDJ1; D not resolved. The length of the CDR3 is 17 residues. Germline-derived CDR1 and CDR2 are GEAIGNYY and EKD. V lost 0 bases and J lost 0, with 16 bases in between. The CDR3 DNA follows: TGTGCCTGTGACACCCTTACTGAGGGTTCGTACACCGATAAACTCATCTTT. This codes for CACDTLTEGSYTDKLIF.

This clone is medium-sized. A read error likely explains this, since a far larger clone differs by one base. The V call is TRDV2, the J call TRDJ1, with D unclear. This CDR3 has 15 amino acids. Germline V CDR1 and CDR2: GEAIGNYY, EKD. The CDR3 nucleotides read TGTGCCCGTGACACCCTATCCGGTTACACCGATAAACTCATCTTT. Amino acid sequence: CARDTLSGYTDKLIF.

Note on this clone: A far larger clone lies a single base away; this is likely a read error. This sample includes further DNA sequences coding for the same CDR3. The V and J genes are TRDV2 and TRDJ1; weak D call: TRDD3 (6 bases). Germline V gene data show CDR1 as GEAIGNYY and CDR2 as EKD. This CDR3 comprises 18 residues. Trimming stripped 2 bases from V and 0 bases from J, with 21 bases between. This chain's CDR3 is CACDSVLGDKGDTDKLIF. The CDR3 DNA is TGTGCCTGTGACAGTGTACTGGGAGATAAGGGGGACACCGATAAACTCATCTTT.

In regard to this clone: Since a far larger clone is one base different, this is likely a read error. Distinct nucleotide sequences in the sample also encode this CDR3. The V and J genes are TRDV2 and TRDJ1; 7 nucleotides line up with TRDD3. This CDR3 is built from 15 residues. The V gene's germline CDR1 is GEAIGNYY and CDR2 EKD. The DNA of the CDR3 is TGTGCCTGTTTCCCTCTGGGGGGCTACACCGATAAACTCATCTTC. Residues: CACFPLGGYTDKLIF.

This clone is medium-sized (0.01 to 0.1%) by share. This CDR3 is also generated by other DNA sequences in the sample. The V and J genes are TRDV2 and TRDJ1; the match to TRDD3 covers 8 bases. Germline V gene lookup returns CDR1 GEAIGNYY and CDR2 EKD. This CDR3 is built from 14 residues. V dropped 3 bases and J dropped 7; count of bases not matched to a gene: 9. This CDR3 is CACDLVGDEGKLIF. CDR3 sequence (DNA): TGTGCCTGTGACCTTGTGGGGGATGAAGGTAAACTCATCTTT.

About this clone: TCRdb's listed protein matches a much larger clone and diverges from this DNA's translation at residue 10, likely through a read error; the protein shown comes from the DNA. This chain connects TRDV2 to TRDJ1, with TRDD3 matching over 9 bases. The V gene's germline CDR1 is GEAIGNYY and CDR2 EKD. The V and J ends lost 1 base and 1 base, in that order; junction bases with no gene match: 9. The CDR3 runs 17 residues. CDR3 sequence (DNA): TGTGCCTGTGACACAGTGGGGGATATAATGTCCACCGATAAACTCATCTTT. Its translation is CACDTVGDIMSTDKLIF.

Details on this clone: For this DNA, TCRdb reports the protein of a much larger clone, which diverges at residue 10, most likely from a read error; the protein presented here is translated directly from the DNA. This chain uses TRDV2 with TRDJ1; TRDD3 is a possible D gene (5 bases). Germline V CDR1 and CDR2: GEAIGNYY, EKD. V dropped 0 bases and J dropped 0 bases, with 16 bases sitting between them. The CDR3 is 17 amino acids. The CDR3 DNA sequence: TGTGCCTGTGACACCGTTGGGGTCGGATCATACACCGATAAACTCATCTTT. It yields the protein CACDTVGVGSYTDKLIF.

By proportion, this clone is medium-sized. This rearrangement joins TRDV2 to TRDJ1; 7 nucleotides line up with TRDD3. The CDR3 is 19 amino acids. In germline, CDR1 is GEAIGNYY, CDR2 EKD. V trimming: 3 bases; J trimming: 4 bases; junction bases outside the gene matches: 22. The CDR3 is CACDPLLRGGIPSIDKLIF. The CDR3 region has the DNA TGTGCCTGTGACCCTTTGCTACGTGGAGGGATACCCTCCATCGATAAACTCATCTTT.

V is TRDV2 and J is TRDJ1; 9 bases align to TRDD3. This CDR3 has 20 residues. Germline loops: CDR1 GEAIGNYY, CDR2 EKD. J lost 0 bases, V lost 1 base, and 17 bases had no gene match. CDR3 coding DNA: TGTGCCTGTGACACTCAGGGGTTGGGACTGGGGGACTTCAACACCGATAAACTCATCTTT. Amino acid sequence: CACDTQGLGLGDFNTDKLIF.

Notes on this clone: TCRdb records a much larger clone's protein for this DNA, with a difference at residue 3 that likely arises from a read error; the protein given is the translation of the DNA. The chain joins TRDV2 to TRDJ1; either TRDD2 or TRDD3 may fit D (6 bases each). Germline CDR1 is GEAIGNYY and CDR2 is EKD. This CDR3 region has 19 residues. This CDR3 reads CASDTLTPSAHGDGDKLIF. CDR3 bases: TGTGCCAGTGACACTCTCACTCCTTCCGCTCATGGGGATGGGGATAAACTCATCTTT.

Note on this clone: This likely reflects a read error, since a far larger clone is one base away. Other DNA sequences in this specimen translate into the identical CDR3. The chain uses TRDV2 and TRDJ1, with D uncertain. Germline CDR1 reads GEAIGNYY; CDR2 reads EKD. The CDR3 has 15 residues. The V and J ends lost 0 bases and 0 bases respectively, with 10 bases between them. CDR3 nucleotides: TGTGCCTGTGACACCATTGGTCTTCACACCGATAAACTCATCTTT. It codes for CACDTIGLHTDKLIF.

Concerning this clone: TCRdb has a much larger clone's protein, which differs at residue 4 from the translation of this DNA, likely because of a read error; what is shown is the protein translated from the DNA. V gene TRDV2 combines with J gene TRDJ3; TRDD3 matches 12 bases. Germline values: CDR1 GEAIGNYY, CDR2 EKD. The junction had 10 bases not matched to a gene; V was cut back by 5 bases and J by 0 bases. This CDR3 spans 20 amino acids. The CDR3 nucleotides read TGTGCCTGTGGCACGACTGGGGGATACTCGAGCTCCTGGGACACCCGACAGATGTTTTTC. Encoded protein: CACGTTGGYSSSWDTRQMFF.

In the case of this clone: TCRdb's protein for this DNA is that of a much larger clone and differs from the translation at residue 13, likely a read error; the protein shown is the DNA translation. The rearrangement joins TRDV2 to TRDJ3; TRDD3 matches at 8 bases. V lost 1 base, J lost 1 base, and 17 bases stayed unmatched. The germline CDR1 and CDR2 sequences are GEAIGNYY and EKD. The CDR3 is made up of 22 amino acids. The CDR3 nucleotides are TGTGCCTGTGACACGGTTGAATATACTGGGGGTGCCACGTCCTGGGACACCCGACAGATGTTTTTC. Translating it yields CACDTVEYTGGATSWDTRQMFF.